These T cell receptor beta chains were read from a single sample in a study of blood T cell repertoires in COVID-19. Only in-frame clones appear in the TCRdb table, and some are missing; sequencing was by immunoSEQ multiplex PCR. The sample gives fewer than 500,000 clones, 85% to 90% of which show up once; roughly 0.84% is in the top ten. What was sequenced was peripheral blood. Source of these receptors: a young man with COVID-19, enrolled during active disease. CDR3s include the opening cysteine and the closing phenylalanine or tryptophan. D genes are given only for firm matches. Size is omitted from some rows. Given values are once, few, many or a class for expanded clones.

>TRBV19|.|TRBJ1-2|.
CASSIEGVRYTF
TGTGCCAGTAGTATAGAAGGGGTGCGCTACACCTTC
>TRBV5-1|.|TRBJ1-2|.
CASSSDIDGTGGGYTF
TGCGCCAGCAGCTCCGATATAGATGGGACGGGAGGCGGCTACACCTTC
>TRBV5-4|.|TRBJ1-1|.
CASSFKQGYTEAFF
TGTGCCAGCAGCTTCAAACAGGGATACACTGAAGCTTTCTTT
>TRBV5-1|.|TRBJ2-3|TRBD2
CASSIAGSTDTQYF
TGCGCCAGCAGCATAGCGGGGTCCACAGATACGCAGTATTTT
>TRBV19|.|TRBJ1-6|.
CASSIDPGGVGSPLHF
TGTGCCAGTAGTATAGACCCGGGAGGCGTGGGTTCACCCCTCCACTTT
>TRBV19|.|TRBJ1-5|TRBD1
CASSTLPGQTSNQPQHF
TGTGCCAGTAGTACGCTTCCGGGACAGACTAGCAATCAGCCCCAGCATTTT
>TRBV7-2|.|TRBJ2-2|TRBD2
CASSLSASGAGELFF
TGTGCCAGCAGCTTAAGTGCTAGCGGGGCCGGGGAGCTGTTTTTT
>TRBV25-1|once|TRBJ2-7|TRBD1
CASSGDRVGEQYF
TGTGCCAGCAGTGGTGACAGGGTCGGCGAGCAGTACTTC
>TRBV7-8|.|TRBJ2-1|TRBD1
CASSLALTGGEPSYNEQFF
TGTGCCAGCAGCTTAGCGCTTACAGGGGGCGAACCATCCTACAATGAGCAGTTCTTC
>TRBV14|.|TRBJ2-3|TRBD2
CASSQDWGGTDTQYF
TGTGCCAGCAGCCAAGACTGGGGGGGGACAGATACGCAGTATTTT
>TRBV4-2|few|TRBJ2-1|.
CASSLPLRDPTYNEQFF
TGTGCCAGCAGCCTCCCTCTTCGAGACCCGACATACAATGAGCAGTTCTTC
>TRBV7-2|once|TRBJ2-7|.
CASSEGLQIEQYF
TGTGCCAGCAGCGAGGGACTCCAGATCGAGCAGTACTTC
>TRBV4-1|.|TRBJ2-7|.
CASSQVGTPSYEQYF
TGCGCCAGCAGCCAAGTCGGGACACCGAGCTACGAGCAGTACTTC
>TRBV6-6|.|TRBJ2-7|TRBD2
CASSQRASGRVDYEQYF
TGTGCCAGCAGTCAACGGGCTAGCGGGAGGGTTGACTACGAGCAGTACTTC
>TRBV6-5|.|TRBJ2-5|TRBD1
CASSQTGVETQYF
TGTGCCAGCAGCCAGACAGGGGTAGAGACCCAGTACTTC
>TRBV7-9|once|TRBJ2-7|.
CASSSFGGFEQYF
TGTGCCAGCAGCTCATTTGGGGGGTTCGAGCAGTACTTC
>TRBV2|.|TRBJ2-2|.
CASSDNIGAGNTGELFF
TGTGCCAGCAGTGACAACATTGGAGCGGGGAACACCGGGGAGCTGTTTTTT
>TRBV25-1|.|TRBJ1-5|TRBD1
CASSDGTGGNQPQHF
TGTGCCAGCAGTGACGGGACAGGAGGGAATCAGCCCCAGCATTTT
>TRBV7-7|.|TRBJ2-2|.
CASSPSRGGTGELFF
TGTGCCAGCAGCCCTTCCAGAGGGGGTACCGGGGAGCTGTTTTTT
>TRBV6-1|.|TRBJ2-4|.
CASSEHGGQADIQYF
TGTGCCAGCAGTGAACACGGGGGGCAGGCGGACATTCAGTACTTC
>TRBV4-1|.|TRBJ2-1|.
CASSPTPSDNEQFF
TGCGCCAGCAGCCCAACCCCCTCGGACAATGAGCAGTTCTTC
>TRBV5-1|.|TRBJ2-1|.
CASSPDLGGEQFF
TGCGCCAGCAGCCCCGATTTGGGAGGAGAGCAGTTCTTC
>TRBV6-5|.|TRBJ2-3|.
CASSFRRSPGTDTQYF
TGTGCCAGCAGTTTTCGGAGGTCTCCAGGCACAGATACGCAGTATTTT
>TRBV30|.|TRBJ1-2|.
CAWNPRDYGYTF
TGTGCCTGGAATCCACGAGACTATGGCTACACCTTC
>TRBV15|few|TRBJ2-5|TRBD2
CATSKGLAGGNQETQYF
TGTGCCACCAGCAAGGGACTAGCGGGGGGAAACCAAGAGACCCAGTACTTC
>TRBV6-5|.|TRBJ1-2|.
CASRRPGGRGYTF
TGTGCCAGCAGGCGCCCGGGTGGTCGTGGCTACACCTTC
>TRBV19|.|TRBJ1-1|TRBD1
CASSALQGSRAFF
TGTGCCAGTAGTGCCCTACAGGGGAGTAGGGCTTTCTTT
>TRBV7-9|.|TRBJ2-2|TRBD2
CASGIGPRGNGELFF
TGTGCCAGCGGTATCGGGCCGCGGGGGAACGGGGAGCTGTTTTTT
>TRBV24-1|.|TRBJ2-3|TRBD2
CATSDSPSGLTDTQYF
TGTGCCACCAGTGATTCACCTAGCGGGCTCACAGATACGCAGTATTTT
>TRBV2|.|TRBJ1-5|.
CASHGQTNQPQHF
TGTGCCAGCCATGGGCAGACCAATCAGCCCCAGCATTTT
>TRBV28|.|TRBJ1-5|.
CASIRILGSLNQPQHF
TGTGCCAGCATCCGTATACTGGGGAGCCTTAATCAGCCCCAGCATTTT
>TRBV12-5|.|TRBJ1-5|.
CASGPAAYYSNQPQHF
TGTGCTAGTGGCCCCGCGGCGTATTATAGCAATCAGCCCCAGCATTTT
>TRBV19|.|TRBJ1-5|.
CASKGQSNQPQHF
TGTGCCAGTAAGGGGCAGAGCAATCAGCCCCAGCATTTT
>TRBV24-1|.|TRBJ2-7|TRBD2
CATSEWEGYEQYF
TGTGCCACCAGTGAGTGGGAGGGCTACGAGCAGTACTTC
>TRBV19|.|TRBJ1-1|TRBD1
CASSVLDRENTEAFF
TGTGCCAGTAGTGTCCTCGACAGGGAGAACACTGAAGCTTTCTTT
>TRBV15|.|TRBJ1-1|TRBD1
CATSRRPGTGNEVITEAFF
TGTGCCACCAGCCGCCGACCCGGGACAGGGAACGAAGTTATCACTGAAGCTTTCTTT
>TRBV29-1|.|TRBJ2-7|TRBD1
CSVGEGTGGPEQYF
TGCAGCGTGGGAGAGGGGACAGGGGGGCCCGAGCAGTACTTC
>TRBV5-4|.|TRBJ2-5|.
CASSLPGGGGETQYF
TGTGCCAGCAGCTTGCCGGGGGGCGGAGGAGAGACCCAGTACTTC
>TRBV5-4|.|TRBJ2-1|TRBD2
CASSFSLAGGFSYNEQFF
TGTGCCAGCAGCTTTAGCCTAGCGGGAGGGTTCTCCTACAATGAGCAGTTCTTC
>TRBV18|once|TRBJ2-5|.
CASSPYGAKETQYF
TGTGCCAGCTCACCCTACGGAGCAAAAGAGACCCAGTACTTC
>TRBV6-2/TRBV6-3|.|TRBJ2-5|TRBD2
CASSSSGTRRETQYF
TGTGCCAGCAGTTCGTCCGGGACTAGAAGGGAGACCCAGTACTTC
>TRBV2|.|TRBJ1-4|TRBD1
CASSEAQGATNEKLFF
TGTGCCAGCAGTGAAGCGCAGGGGGCAACTAATGAAAAACTGTTTTTT
>TRBV27|.|TRBJ2-5|TRBD2
CASSLGTRGPETQYF
TGTGCCAGCAGTTTAGGGACTAGAGGTCCAGAGACCCAGTACTTC
>TRBV7-8|once|TRBJ2-3|TRBD2
CASSLVPGTIPDTQYF
TGTGCCAGCAGCTTAGTTCCCGGGACTATTCCAGATACGCAGTATTTT
>TRBV7-6|.|TRBJ2-3|.
CASSSRTHDTDTQYF
TGTGCCAGCAGCTCCAGGACTCATGACACAGATACGCAGTATTTT
>TRBV5-1|.|TRBJ1-2|.
CASSLGTVQVYGYTF
TGCGCCAGCAGCTTGGGAACGGTTCAGGTCTATGGCTACACCTTC